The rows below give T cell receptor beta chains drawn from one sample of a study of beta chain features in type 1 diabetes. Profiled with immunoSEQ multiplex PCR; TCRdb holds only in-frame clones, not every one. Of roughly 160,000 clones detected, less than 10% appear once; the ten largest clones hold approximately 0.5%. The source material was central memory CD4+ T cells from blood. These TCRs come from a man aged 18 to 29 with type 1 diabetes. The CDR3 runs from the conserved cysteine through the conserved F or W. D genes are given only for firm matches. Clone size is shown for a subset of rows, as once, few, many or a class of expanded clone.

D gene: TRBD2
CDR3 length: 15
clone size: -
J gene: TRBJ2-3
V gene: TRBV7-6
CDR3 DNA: TGTGCCAGCAGCCCGCTAGCGGGAGCGGTAGATACGCAGTATTTT
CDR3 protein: CASSPLAGAVDTQYF

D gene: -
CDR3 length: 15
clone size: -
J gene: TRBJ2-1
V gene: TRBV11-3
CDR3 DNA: TGTGCCAGCAGCTTAGAACAGGGATCCTACAATGAGCAGTTCTTC
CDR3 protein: CASSLEQGSYNEQFF

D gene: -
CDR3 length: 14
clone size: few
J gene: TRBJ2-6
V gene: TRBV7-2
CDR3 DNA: TGTGCCAGCAGCAGAGCGGGCGGGGCCAACGTCCTGACTTTC
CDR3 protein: CASSRAGGANVLTF

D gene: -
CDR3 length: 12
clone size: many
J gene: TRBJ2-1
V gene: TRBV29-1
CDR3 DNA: TGCAGCGCCGCAGATGGGGCCAATGAGCAGTTCTTC
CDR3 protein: CSAADGANEQFF

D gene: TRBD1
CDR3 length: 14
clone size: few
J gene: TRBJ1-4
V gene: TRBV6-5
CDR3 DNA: TGTGCCAGCAGTTCCCAGGGGGCGACTGAAAAACTGTTTTTT
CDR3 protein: CASSSQGATEKLFF

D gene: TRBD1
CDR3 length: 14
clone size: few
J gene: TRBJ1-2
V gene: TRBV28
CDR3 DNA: TGTGCCAGCGCTACAGGGGGCGCTTTAGTCGGCTACACCTTC
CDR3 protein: CASATGGALVGYTF

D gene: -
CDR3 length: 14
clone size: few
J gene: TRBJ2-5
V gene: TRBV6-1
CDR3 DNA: TGTGCCAGCAGTGAAGGGGCAGGGGAAGAGACCCAGTACTTC
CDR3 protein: CASSEGAGEETQYF

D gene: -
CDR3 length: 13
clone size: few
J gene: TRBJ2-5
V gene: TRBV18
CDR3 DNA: TGTGCCAGCTCACAGGGGTCGCAAGAGACCCAGTACTTC
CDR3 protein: CASSQGSQETQYF

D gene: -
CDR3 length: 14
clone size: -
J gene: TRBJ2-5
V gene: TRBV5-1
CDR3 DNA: TGCGCCAGCAGCTTGAGACAGTACCAAGAGACCCAGTACTTC
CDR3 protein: CASSLRQYQETQYF

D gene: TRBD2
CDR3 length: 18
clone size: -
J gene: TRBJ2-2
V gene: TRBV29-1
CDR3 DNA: TGCAGCGCTGCGTCATTCGGTGGGACTAGCTCCAACACCGGGGAGCTGTTTTTT
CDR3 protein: CSAASFGGTSSNTGELFF

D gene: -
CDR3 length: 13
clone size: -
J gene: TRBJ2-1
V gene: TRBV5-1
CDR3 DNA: TGCGCCAGCAGCTCCCCTGGGAGCAATGAGCAGTTCTTC
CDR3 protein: CASSSPGSNEQFF

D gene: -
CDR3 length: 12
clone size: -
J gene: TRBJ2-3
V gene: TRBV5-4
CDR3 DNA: TGTGCCAGCAGCTTCAGCGAAGATACGCAGTATTTT
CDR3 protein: CASSFSEDTQYF

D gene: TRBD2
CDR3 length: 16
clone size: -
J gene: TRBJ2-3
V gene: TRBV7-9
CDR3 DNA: TGTGCCAGCAGCTTAGCCCGCGGGGGGTCGCGAGATACGCAGTATTTT
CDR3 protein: CASSLARGGSRDTQYF

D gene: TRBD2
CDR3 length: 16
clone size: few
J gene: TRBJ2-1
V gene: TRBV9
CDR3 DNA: TGTGCCAGCAGCGGACCGGTAGCGGGAAGAGGGAATGAGCAGTTCTTC
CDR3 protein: CASSGPVAGRGNEQFF

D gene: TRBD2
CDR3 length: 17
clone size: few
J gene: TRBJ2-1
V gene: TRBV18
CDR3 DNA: TGTGCCAGCTCAGGTTTGTCGGGACTAGCGGGAGAGAGTGAGCAGTTCTTC
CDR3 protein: CASSGLSGLAGESEQFF

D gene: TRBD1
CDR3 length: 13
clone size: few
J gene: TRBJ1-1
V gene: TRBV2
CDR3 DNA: TGTGCCAGCAGCTTACAGGGGTGGACTGAAGCTTTCTTT
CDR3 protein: CASSLQGWTEAFF

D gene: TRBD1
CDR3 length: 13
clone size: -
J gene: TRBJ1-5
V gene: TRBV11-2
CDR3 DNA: TGTGCCAGCAGTCGGGACAGGGGCCAGCCCCAGCATTTT
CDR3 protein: CASSRDRGQPQHF

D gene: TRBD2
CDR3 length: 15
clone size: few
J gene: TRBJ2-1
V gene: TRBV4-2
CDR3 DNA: TGTGCCAGCAGCCAAACAAGACTAGCAGATAATGAGCAGTTCTTC
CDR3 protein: CASSQTRLADNEQFF

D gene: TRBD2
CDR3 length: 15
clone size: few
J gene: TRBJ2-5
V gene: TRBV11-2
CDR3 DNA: TGTGCCAGCAGCTTCACAAGCGGGGGCGAAGAGACCCAGTACTTC
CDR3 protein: CASSFTSGGEETQYF

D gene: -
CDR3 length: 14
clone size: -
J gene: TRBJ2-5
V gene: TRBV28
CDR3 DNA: TGTGCCAGCAGTTTTCTAGCTGAGCAAGAGACCCAGTACTTC
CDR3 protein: CASSFLAEQETQYF

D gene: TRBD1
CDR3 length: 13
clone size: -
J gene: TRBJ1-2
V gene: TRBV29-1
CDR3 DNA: TGCAGCGCTGGGGGCTTGAGGGACAGGGGCTACACCTTC
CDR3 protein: CSAGGLRDRGYTF

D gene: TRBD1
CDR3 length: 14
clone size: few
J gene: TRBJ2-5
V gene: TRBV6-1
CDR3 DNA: TGTGCCAGCAGTCGGGGGACAGGGGTCGAGACCCAGTACTTC
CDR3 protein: CASSRGTGVETQYF

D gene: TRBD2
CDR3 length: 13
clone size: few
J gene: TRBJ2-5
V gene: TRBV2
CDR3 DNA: TGTGCCAGCAGCCCCAGCGGGGAAGAGACCCAGTACTTC
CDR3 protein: CASSPSGEETQYF